A selection of T cell receptor beta chains follows, all from one sample in a study of T cells in Graves' hyperthyroidism and ophthalmopathy. In TCRdb, the multiplex PCR reads were re-called with MiXCR into one record per CDR3 protein. The sample shows 250,000 to 350,000 distinct CDR3 sequences, around 15% of them seen only once. The specimen sequenced was blood. The source is a woman aged 55 to 70 with Graves' ophthalmopathy. CDR3s include the opening cysteine and the closing phenylalanine or tryptophan. A D gene is named only where the DNA matches it firmly.

>TRBJ2-4|TRBV6-1|TRBD2
CASSPLLGTSGSVSIQYF
>TRBJ2-2|TRBV5-1|TRBD2
CASSLPLAGGVTGELFF
>TRBJ2-2|TRBV6-5|NA
CASSYKGAGELFF
>TRBJ2-5|TRBV5-5|TRBD1
CASRRVSGTEQETQYF
>TRBJ2-5|TRBV3-1|NA
CASSQQGLPSQYF
>TRBJ1-6|TRBV7-6|NA
CASSLNQGGDSPLHF
>TRBJ2-6|TRBV6-1|NA
CASSGLGSGANVLTF
>TRBJ2-7|TRBV5-4|TRBD1
CASSNPRSGGPSEQYF
>TRBJ1-2|TRBV7-2|TRBD1
CASRRDGTAVWIRGYTF
>TRBJ1-5|TRBV5-6|NA
CASSFGSPADQPQHF
>TRBJ2-7|TRBV7-9|NA
CASNSPGGSYEQYF
>TRBJ2-7|TRBV4-1|NA
CASSHQGMGYYEQYF
>TRBJ2-7|TRBV3-1|NA
CASSRTGQGGPYEQYF
>TRBJ2-7|TRBV18|NA
CASSPPGNSYEQYF
>TRBJ2-7|TRBV6-1|TRBD1
CASSRTGSEGVSYEQYF
>TRBJ1-5|TRBV7-6|NA
CASSLSVRGIGNQPQHF
>TRBJ1-6|TRBV4-1|NA
CASSPLATSRSPLHF
>TRBJ1-5|TRBV6-4|NA
CASSDQPNQPQHF
>TRBJ2-6|TRBV3-1|NA
CASSQESVGSGANVLTF
>TRBJ1-2|TRBV6-2/TRBV6-3|NA
CASTPATRAYGYTF
>TRBJ2-7|TRBV4-2|NA
CASSQERDLYYEQYF
>TRBJ1-2|TRBV4-1|NA
CASSQEYRDHGYTF